This T cell receptor (beta chain) stems from a study of T cells in Graves' hyperthyroidism and ophthalmopathy. It was RNA transcripts that yielded the amplified TCR beta CDR3 regions. HTBI primers drove first-round RT-PCR of the TCR CDR3. TCRdb used MiXCR to reprocess the multiplex PCR reads, holding one entry per CDR3 protein. The sample records some 440,000 distinct CDR3 sequences, roughly 14% being singletons. A patient was excluded if there was uncontrolled infection, other autoimmune disease, pregnancy or lactation. Used for diagnoses were clinical symptoms, serum thyroxine and TRAb, thyroid ultrasound and orbital computed tomography. Out of around 10 ml of fresh peripheral blood came the PBMCs. Regarding this clonotype: A much larger clone lies a single base off, so this may be a read error.

The receptor's source is a young woman with Graves' hyperthyroidism. Input material: blood.

The CDR3, as DNA: TGTGCCAGCAGGGCGAGGACAGGGGTCCTTAATAGCAATCAGCCCCAGCATTTT. Amino acid sequence: CASRARTGVLNSNQPQHF. The chain uses TRBV27 and TRBJ1-5; 9 bases line up with TRBD1. The CDR3 is 18 amino acids. Looked up from germline, CDR1 is MNHEY and CDR2 is SMNVEV (reference sequence). The V and J ends lost 6 bases and 0 bases, in that order; junction bases with no gene match: 12.